Sequencing of this T cell receptor (beta chain) was carried out in a study of Graves' ophthalmopathy and Graves' hyperthyroidism. With respect to this clonotype: The antigen remains undetermined.

Amplification targeted the TCR beta CDR3 regions, with RNA transcripts as the source material. First-round RT-PCR with HTBI primers preceded a second-round multiplex PCR. Each CDR3 protein gets one entry after TCRdb re-called the multiplex PCR reads with MiXCR. The sample holds over a million distinct CDR3 sequences; less than 45% are singletons and the top ten take approximately 10%. Trimming cost V 3 bases and J 6 bases, with 20 bases left between them. CDR3 size: 16 residues. Germline V gene sequence: CDR1 SGDLS, CDR2 YYNGEE. Study findings and constraints: The authors also found most expanded thyroid clonotypes above 0.001 frequency in blood. Progression of ophthalmopathy was predicted by the model with more than 70% sensitivity and 72% to 85% specificity.

Clinical symptoms, serum thyroxine, TRAb, thyroid ultrasound and orbital computed tomography formed the basis of diagnosis. This TCR was recovered from an adult man with Graves' hyperthyroidism. The sample was peripheral blood or thyroid tissue (not recorded which). This rearrangement joins TRBV9 to TRBJ2-3, with a weak D call TRBD1 (5 bases). This chain's CDR3 is CASSDTPQGFADTQYF. In nucleotides, the CDR3 is TGTGCCAGCAGCGACACACCCCAGGGTTTCGCGGATACGCAGTATTTT.